This T cell receptor beta chain was captured by sequencing in a study of Ad26.COV2.S vaccination and SARS-CoV-2 variants. Points from the study as a whole: The study found similar non-spike TCR breadth in vaccine and placebo recipients.

Assay used: immunoSEQ multiplex PCR; TCRdb lists only in-frame clones, some missing. The table shows roughly 350,000 clones, with about 87% occurring only once. Treatment given: 15 to 20 received Ad26.COV2.S at low or high dose, single or two shots; 5 received placebo; per-sample allocation not given. Sampling occurred on day 63 after the first vaccine or placebo injection. Ad26.COV2.S expressed prefusion-stabilized spike from the original Wuhan strain. Per the germline V gene, CDR1 is MDHEN and CDR2 is SYDVKM. This CDR3 has 14 residues. Trimming pared 5 bases from V and 7 bases from J, leaving 15 bases between. About this clone: The target antigen is unknown.

Source: peripheral blood, taken in a trial of Ad26.COV2.S vaccine versus placebo. This chain connects TRBV28 to TRBJ1-5; no clear D. The receptor comes from a person aged 18-65 years who received the Ad26.COV2.S COVID-19 vaccine or a placebo. The CDR3 reads CASSPPALDQPQHF. The CDR3 nucleotides read TGTGCCAGCAGTCCACCCGCTTTGGACCAGCCCCAGCATTTT.